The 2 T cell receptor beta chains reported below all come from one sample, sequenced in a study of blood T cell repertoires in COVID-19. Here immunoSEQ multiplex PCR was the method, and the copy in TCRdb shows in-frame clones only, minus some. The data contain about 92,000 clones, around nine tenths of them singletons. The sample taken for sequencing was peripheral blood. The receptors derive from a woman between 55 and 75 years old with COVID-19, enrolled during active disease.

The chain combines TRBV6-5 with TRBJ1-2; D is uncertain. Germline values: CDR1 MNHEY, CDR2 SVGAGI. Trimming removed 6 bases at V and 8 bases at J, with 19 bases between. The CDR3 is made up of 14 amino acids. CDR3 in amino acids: CASRDGETRKGYTF. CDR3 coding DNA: TGTGCCAGCAGGGACGGGGAAACCAGAAAAGGCTACACCTTC.

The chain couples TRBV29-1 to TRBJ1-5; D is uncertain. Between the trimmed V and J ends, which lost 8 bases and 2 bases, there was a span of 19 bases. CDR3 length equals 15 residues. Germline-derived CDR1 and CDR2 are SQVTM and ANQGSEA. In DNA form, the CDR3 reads TGCAGCACCGCGCCAAAACCTATAGGCAATCAGCCCCAGCATTTT. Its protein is CSTAPKPIGNQPQHF.